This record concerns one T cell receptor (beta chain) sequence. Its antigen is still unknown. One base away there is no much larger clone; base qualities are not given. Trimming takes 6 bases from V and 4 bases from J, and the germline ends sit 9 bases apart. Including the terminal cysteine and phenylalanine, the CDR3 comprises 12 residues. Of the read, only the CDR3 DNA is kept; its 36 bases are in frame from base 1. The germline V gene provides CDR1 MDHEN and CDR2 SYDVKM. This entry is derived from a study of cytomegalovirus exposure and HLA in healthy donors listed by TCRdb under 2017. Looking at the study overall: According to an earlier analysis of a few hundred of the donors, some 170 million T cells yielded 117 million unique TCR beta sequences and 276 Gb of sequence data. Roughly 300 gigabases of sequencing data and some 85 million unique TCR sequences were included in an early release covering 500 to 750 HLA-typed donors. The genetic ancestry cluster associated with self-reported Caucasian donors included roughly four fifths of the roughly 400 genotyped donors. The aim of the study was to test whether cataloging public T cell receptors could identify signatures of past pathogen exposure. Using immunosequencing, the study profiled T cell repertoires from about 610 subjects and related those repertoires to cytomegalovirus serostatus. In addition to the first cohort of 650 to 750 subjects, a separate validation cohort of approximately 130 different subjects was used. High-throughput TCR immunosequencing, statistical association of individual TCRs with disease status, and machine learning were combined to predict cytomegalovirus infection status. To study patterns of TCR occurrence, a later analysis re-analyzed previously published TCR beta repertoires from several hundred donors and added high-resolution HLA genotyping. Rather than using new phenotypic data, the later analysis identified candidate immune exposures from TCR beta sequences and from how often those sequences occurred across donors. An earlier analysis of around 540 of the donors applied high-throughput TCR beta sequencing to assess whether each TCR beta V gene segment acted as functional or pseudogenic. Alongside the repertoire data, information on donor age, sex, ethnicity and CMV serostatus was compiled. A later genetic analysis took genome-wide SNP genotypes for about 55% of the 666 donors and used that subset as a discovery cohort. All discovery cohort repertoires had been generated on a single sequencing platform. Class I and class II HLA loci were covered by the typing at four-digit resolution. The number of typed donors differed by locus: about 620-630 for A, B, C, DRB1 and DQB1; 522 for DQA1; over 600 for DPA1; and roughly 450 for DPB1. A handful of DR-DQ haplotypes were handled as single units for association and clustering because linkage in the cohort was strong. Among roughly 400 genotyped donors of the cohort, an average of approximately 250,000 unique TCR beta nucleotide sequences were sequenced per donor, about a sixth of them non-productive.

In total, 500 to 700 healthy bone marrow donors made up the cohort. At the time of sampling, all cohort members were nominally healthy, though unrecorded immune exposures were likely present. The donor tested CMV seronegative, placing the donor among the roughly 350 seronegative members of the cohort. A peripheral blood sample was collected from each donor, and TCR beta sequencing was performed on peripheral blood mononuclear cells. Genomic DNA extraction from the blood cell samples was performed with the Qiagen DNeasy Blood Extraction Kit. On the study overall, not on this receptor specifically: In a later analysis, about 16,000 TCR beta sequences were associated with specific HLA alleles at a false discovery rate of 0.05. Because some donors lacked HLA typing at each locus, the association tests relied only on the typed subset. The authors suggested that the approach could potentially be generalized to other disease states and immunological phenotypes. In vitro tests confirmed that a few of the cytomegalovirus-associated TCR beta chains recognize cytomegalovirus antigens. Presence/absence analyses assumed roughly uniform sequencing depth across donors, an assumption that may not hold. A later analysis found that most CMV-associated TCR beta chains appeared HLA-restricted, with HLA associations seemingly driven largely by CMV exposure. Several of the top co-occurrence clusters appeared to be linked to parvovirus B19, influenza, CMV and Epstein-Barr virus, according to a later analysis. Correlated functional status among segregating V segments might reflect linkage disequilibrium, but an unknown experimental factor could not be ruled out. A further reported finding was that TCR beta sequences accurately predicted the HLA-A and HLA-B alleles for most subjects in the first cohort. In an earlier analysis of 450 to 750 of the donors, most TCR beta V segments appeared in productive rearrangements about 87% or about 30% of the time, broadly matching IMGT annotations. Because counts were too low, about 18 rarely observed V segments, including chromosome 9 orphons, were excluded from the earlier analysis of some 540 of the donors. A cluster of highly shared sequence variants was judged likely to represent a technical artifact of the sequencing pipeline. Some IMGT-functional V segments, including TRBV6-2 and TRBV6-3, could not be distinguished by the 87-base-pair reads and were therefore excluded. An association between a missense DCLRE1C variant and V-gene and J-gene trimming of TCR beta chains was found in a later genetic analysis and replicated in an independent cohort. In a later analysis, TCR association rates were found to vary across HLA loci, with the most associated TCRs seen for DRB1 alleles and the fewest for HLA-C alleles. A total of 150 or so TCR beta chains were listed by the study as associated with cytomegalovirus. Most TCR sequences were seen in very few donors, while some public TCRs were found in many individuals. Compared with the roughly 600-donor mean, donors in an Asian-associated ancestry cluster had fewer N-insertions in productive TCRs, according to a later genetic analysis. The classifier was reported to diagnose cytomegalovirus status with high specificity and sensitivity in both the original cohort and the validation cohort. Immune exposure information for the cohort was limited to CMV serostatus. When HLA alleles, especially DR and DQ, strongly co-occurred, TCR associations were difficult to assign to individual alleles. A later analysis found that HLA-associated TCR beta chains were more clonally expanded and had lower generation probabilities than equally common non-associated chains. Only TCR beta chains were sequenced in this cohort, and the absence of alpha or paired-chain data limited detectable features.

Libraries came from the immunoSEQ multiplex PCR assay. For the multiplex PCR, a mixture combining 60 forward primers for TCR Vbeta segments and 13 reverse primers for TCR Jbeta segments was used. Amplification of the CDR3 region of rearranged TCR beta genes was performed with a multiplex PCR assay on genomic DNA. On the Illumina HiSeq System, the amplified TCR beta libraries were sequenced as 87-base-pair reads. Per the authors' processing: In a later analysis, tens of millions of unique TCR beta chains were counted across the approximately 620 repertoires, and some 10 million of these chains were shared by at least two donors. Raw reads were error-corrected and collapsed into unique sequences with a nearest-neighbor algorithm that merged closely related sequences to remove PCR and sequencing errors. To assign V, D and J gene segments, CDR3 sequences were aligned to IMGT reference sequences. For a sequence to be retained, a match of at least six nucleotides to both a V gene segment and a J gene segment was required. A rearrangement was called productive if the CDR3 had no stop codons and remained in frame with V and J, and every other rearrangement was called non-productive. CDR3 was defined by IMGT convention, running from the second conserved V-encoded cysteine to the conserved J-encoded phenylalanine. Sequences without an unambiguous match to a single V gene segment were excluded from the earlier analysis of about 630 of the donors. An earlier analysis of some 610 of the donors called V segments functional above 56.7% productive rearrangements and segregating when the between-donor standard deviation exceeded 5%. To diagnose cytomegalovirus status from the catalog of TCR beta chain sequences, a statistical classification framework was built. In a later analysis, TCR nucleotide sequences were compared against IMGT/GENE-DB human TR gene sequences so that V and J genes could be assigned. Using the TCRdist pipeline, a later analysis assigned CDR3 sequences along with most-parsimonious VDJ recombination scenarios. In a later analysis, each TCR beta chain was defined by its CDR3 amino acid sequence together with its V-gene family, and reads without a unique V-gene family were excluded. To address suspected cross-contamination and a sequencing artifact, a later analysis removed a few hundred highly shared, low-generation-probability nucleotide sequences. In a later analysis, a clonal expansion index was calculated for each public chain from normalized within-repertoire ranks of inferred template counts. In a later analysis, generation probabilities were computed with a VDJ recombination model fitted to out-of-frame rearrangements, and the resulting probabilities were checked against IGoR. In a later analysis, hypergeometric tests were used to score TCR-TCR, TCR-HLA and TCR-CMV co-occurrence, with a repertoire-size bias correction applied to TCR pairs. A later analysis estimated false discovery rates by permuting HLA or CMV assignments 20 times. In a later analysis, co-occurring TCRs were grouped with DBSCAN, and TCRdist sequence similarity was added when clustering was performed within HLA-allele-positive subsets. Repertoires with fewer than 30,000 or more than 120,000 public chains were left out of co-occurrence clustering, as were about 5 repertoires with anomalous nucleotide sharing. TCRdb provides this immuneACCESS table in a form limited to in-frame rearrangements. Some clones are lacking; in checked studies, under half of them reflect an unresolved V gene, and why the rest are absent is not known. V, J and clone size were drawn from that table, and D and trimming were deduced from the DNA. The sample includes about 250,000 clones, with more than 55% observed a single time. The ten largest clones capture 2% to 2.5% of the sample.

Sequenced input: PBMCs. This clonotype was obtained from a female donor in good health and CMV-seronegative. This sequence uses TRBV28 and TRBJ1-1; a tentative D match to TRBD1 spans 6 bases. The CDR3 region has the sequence CASRQGPTEAFF. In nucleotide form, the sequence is TGTGCCAGCAGACAGGGCCCCACTGAAGCTTTCTTT.